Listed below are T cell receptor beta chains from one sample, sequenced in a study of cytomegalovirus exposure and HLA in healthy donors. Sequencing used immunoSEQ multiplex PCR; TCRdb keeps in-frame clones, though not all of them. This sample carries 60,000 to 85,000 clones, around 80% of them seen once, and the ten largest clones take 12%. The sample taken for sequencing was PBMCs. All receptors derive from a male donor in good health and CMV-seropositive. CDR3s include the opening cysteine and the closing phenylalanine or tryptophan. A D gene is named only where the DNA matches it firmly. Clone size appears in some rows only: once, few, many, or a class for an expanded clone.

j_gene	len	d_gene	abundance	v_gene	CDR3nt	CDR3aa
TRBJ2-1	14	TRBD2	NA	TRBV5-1	TGCGCCAGCAGCTCGGGGGGGAGGTCGGGTGAGCAGTTCTTC	CASSSGGRSGEQFF
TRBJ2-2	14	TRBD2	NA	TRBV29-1	TGCAGCGTTCGACTAGCGGGAGCCACCGGGGAGCTGTTTTTT	CSVRLAGATGELFF
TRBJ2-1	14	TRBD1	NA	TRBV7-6	TGTGCCAGCAGCTTCGGACAGGGGGGAAATGAGCAGTTCTTC	CASSFGQGGNEQFF
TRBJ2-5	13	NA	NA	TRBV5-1	TGCGCCAGCAGCTCGCAGGGTTCGGAGACCCAGTACTTC	CASSSQGSETQYF
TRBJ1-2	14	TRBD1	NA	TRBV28	TGTGCCAGCAGTCCCGGACAGGGAGCCTATGGCTACACCTTC	CASSPGQGAYGYTF
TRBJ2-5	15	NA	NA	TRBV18	TGTGCCAGCTCACCACCCGGGGTCTCACAAGAGACCCAGTACTTC	CASSPPGVSQETQYF
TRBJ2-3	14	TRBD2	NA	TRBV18	TGTGCCAGCGCTAGCGGCACTAGCACAGATACGCAGTATTTT	CASASGTSTDTQYF
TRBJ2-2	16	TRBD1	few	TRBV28	TGTGCCAGCAGTTCAGGACAGGGGCCTTTCACCGGGGAGCTGTTTTTT	CASSSGQGPFTGELFF
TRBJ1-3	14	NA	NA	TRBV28	TGTGCCAGCAGTTTTCAGAACTCTGGAAACACCATATATTTT	CASSFQNSGNTIYF
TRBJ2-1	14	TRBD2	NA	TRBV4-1	TGCGCCAGCAGGAACCTAGCGGGGGGGCCTGAGCAGTTCTTC	CASRNLAGGPEQFF
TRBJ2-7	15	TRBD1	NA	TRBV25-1	TGTGCCAGCAGTGATAAGGGGACAGGGGCCTACGAGCAGTACTTC	CASSDKGTGAYEQYF
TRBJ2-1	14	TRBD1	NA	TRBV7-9	TGTGCCAGCAGCCCAGGGACGGGGGACAGGCCGGGGTTCTTC	CASSPGTGDRPGFF
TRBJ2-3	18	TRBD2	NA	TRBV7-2	TGTGCCAGCAGCCGTAGGACTAGCGGGGGCCATAGCACAGATACGCAGTATTTT	CASSRRTSGGHSTDTQYF
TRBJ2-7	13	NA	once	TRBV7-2	TGTGCCAGCAGCTTAGAGTCCGGGTACGAGCAGTACTTC	CASSLESGYEQYF
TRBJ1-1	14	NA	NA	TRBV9	TGTGCCAGCAGCGTAAGGTGGGGGCAAAGTGAAGCTTTCTTT	CASSVRWGQSEAFF
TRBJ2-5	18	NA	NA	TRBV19	TGTGCCAGTAGTAATCGAGACCGGGACTTTCATTTCCAAGAGACCCAGTACTTC	CASSNRDRDFHFQETQYF
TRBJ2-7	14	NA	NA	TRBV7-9	TGTGCCAGCCAAATTACAGGTACCTCCTACGAGCAGTACTTC	CASQITGTSYEQYF
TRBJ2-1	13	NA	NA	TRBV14	TGTGCCAGCAGCCAGGAGGGGTTCTCGGAGTTGTTCTTC	CASSQEGFSELFF
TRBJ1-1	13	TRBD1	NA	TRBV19	TGTGCCATACCCGGACAGGGGATCACTGAAGCTTTCTTT	CAIPGQGITEAFF
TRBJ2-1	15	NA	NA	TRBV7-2	TGTGCCAGCAGCCCCTCGGCGGTCCAACACAATGAGCAGTTCTTC	CASSPSAVQHNEQFF
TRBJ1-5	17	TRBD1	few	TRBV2	TGTGCCAGCAGTGAAGAGACAGGGGGCACGGGCAATCAGCCCCAGCATTTT	CASSEETGGTGNQPQHF
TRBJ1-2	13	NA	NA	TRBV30	TGTGCCTGGACATCGCTCTCCGGGTATGGCTACACCTTC	CAWTSLSGYGYTF
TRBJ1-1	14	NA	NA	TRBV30	TGTGCCTGGAGTGCTGGAGGGGGGGACACTGAAGCTTTCTTT	CAWSAGGGDTEAFF
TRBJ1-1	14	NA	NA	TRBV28	TGTGCCAGCAGTTTGGAGCAGGGTGGCACTGAAGCTTTCTTT	CASSLEQGGTEAFF
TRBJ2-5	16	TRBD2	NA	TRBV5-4	TGTGCCAGCAGCTTGGGACTAGCGGGAGTTTCAGAGACCCAGTACTTC	CASSLGLAGVSETQYF
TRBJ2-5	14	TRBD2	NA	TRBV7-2	TGTGCCAGCAGCCGAGGACTAGCCCTAGGAACCCAGTACTTC	CASSRGLALGTQYF
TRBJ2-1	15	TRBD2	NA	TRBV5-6	TGTGCCAGCAGCTACCGGACTAGCGGGGCCGATGAGCAGTTCTTC	CASSYRTSGADEQFF
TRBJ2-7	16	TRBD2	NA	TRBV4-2	TGTGCCAGCAGCCAAGAAGGGACTAGCGGAAACTACGAGCAGTACTTC	CASSQEGTSGNYEQYF
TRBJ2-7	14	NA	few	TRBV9	TGTGCCAGCAGCGAGGGGGACGGTTCCTACGAGCAGTACTTC	CASSEGDGSYEQYF
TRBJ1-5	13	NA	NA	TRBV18	TGTGCCAGCTCACCAGAGGGCAATCAGCCCCAGCATTTT	CASSPEGNQPQHF